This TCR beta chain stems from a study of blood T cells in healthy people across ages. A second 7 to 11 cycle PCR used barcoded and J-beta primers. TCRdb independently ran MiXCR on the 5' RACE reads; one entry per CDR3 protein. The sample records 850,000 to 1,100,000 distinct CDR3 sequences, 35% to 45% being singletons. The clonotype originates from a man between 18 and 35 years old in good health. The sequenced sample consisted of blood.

The CDR3 nucleotides are TGTGCCAGCAGTGGGACATTCGCTGAAGCTTTCTTT. This encodes CASSGTFAEAFF. The chain couples TRBV25-1 to TRBJ1-1, with a possible D match to TRBD1 (5 bases). Germline CDR1 MGHDK, CDR2 SYGVNS. V was clipped by 4 bases and J by 6 bases, with 9 bases between them. CDR3 length equals 12 residues.